The entry below describes one T cell receptor beta chain. Its antigen is as yet unknown. Assay used: immunoSEQ multiplex PCR; TCRdb lists only in-frame clones, some missing. The data contain 110,000 or so clones, about 86% of them singletons. This record comes from a study of T cell responses to AZD1222 COVID-19 vaccine. The wider study: Analyses pooled second doses at about 4 or about 12 weeks.

The germline gives CDR1 SQVTM, CDR2 ANQGSEA. The trim removed 6 bases at V and 7 bases at J, leaving 14 bases unmatched. The CDR3 is made up of 14 amino acids. Study-level points and caveats: Most donors were white British, females outnumbered males, and clonal diversity was possibly underestimated.

This rearrangement joins TRBV29-1 to TRBJ1-2; TRBD1 matches 7 bases. Sequencing was performed on peripheral blood, taken on day 0 of AZD1222 vaccination. The TCR comes from an adult in good health. The CDR3 protein is CSVVLGQAGSGYTF. DNA of the CDR3: TGCAGCGTCGTCCTCGGACAGGCAGGGTCTGGCTACACCTTC.